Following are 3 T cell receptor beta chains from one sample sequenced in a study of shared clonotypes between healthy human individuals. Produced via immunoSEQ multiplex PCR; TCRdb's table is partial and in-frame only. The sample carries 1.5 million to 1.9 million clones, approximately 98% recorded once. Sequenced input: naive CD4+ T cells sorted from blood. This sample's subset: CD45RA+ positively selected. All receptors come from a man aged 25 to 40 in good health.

The CDR3 spells CASSLSGALKNIQYF. The CDR3 nucleotides are TGTGCCAGCAGTTTGTCAGGGGCCCTCAAAAACATTCAGTACTTC. The rearrangement links TRBV28 to TRBJ2-4, with D perhaps matching TRBD1 (6 bases). Germline V gene sequence: CDR1 MDHEN, CDR2 SYDVKM. The CDR3 sequence is 15 residues long. V was cut by 3 bases and J by 3 bases, with 12 bases left in between.

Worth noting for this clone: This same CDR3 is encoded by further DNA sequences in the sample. The CDR3: CASSLTSGGQETQYF. The CDR3, as DNA: TGTGCCAGCAGCCTTACTAGCGGGGGCCAAGAGACCCAGTACTTC. This sequence joins TRBV5-4 and TRBJ2-5; TRBD2 aligns across 11 bases. After removal of 4 bases from V and 1 base from J, the junction contained 3 bases not matched to a gene. CDR1 and CDR2 (germline): SGHNT, YYREEE (reference sequence). The CDR3 sequence is 15 residues long. Variable domain in full (rest from reference TRBV5-4 and TRBJ2-5): ETGVTQSPTHLIKTRGQQVTLRCSSQSGHNTVSWYQQALGQGPQFIFQYYREEENGRGNFPPRFSGLQFPNYSSELNVNALELDDSALYLCASSLTSGGQETQYFGPGTRLLVL.

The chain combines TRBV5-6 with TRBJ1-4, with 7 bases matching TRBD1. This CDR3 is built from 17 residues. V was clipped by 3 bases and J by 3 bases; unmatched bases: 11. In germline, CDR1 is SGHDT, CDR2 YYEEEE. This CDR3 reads CASSSRRQGGANEKLFF. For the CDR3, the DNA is TGTGCCAGCAGCTCACGTCGCCAGGGGGGAGCTAATGAAAAACTGTTTTTT.